Presented here are 5 T cell receptor beta chains from one specimen sequenced in a study of PD-L1 blockade in urothelial cancer. Only in-frame clones appear in the TCRdb table, and some are missing; sequencing was by immunoSEQ multiplex PCR. The sample has under 45,000 clones; about four fifths are singletons. The material was PBMCs, obtained around atezolizumab (anti-PD-L1) treatment. The receptors stem from a man aged 60-69 years with urothelial cancer.

The CDR3 nucleotides are TGTGCCAGCAGCCGAATCGGCGGGGAGCTGTTTTTT. Amino acid sequence: CASSRIGGELFF. V usage is TRBV6-1 and J usage is TRBJ2-2; D not certain. Germline CDR1 and CDR2: MNHNS and SASEGT. There are 12 residues in the CDR3. V gave up 6 bases and J gave up 7 bases, with 9 bases separating them.

This clone is large. The gene calls are TRBV4-1 and TRBJ1-6; D gene uncertain. Per germline, CDR1 MGHRA and CDR2 YSYEKL. V shed 1 base and J shed 10 bases, with 20 bases lying between them. This CDR3 has 17 amino acids. CDR3 in amino acids: CASSQAFREFVGSPLHF. CDR3 DNA: TGCGCCAGCAGCCAAGCCTTTCGGGAGTTCGTGGGGTCACCCCTCCACTTT.

The V gene is TRBV18, the J gene TRBJ1-5; weak D call: TRBD1 (5 bases). The V end was cut by 3 bases, the J end by 5 bases, with 14 bases between. The CDR3 totals 15 residues. The V gene's germline CDR1 is KGHSH and CDR2 LQKENI. For the CDR3, the DNA is TGTGCCAGCTCACCGACAGAGGGGAGGGATCAGCCCCAGCATTTT. Translation: CASSPTEGRDQPQHF.

This chain links TRBV14 with TRBJ2-7; a possible D gene is TRBD2 (6 bases). V was cut by 2 bases and J by 0 bases, with 11 bases left in between. Germline-derived CDR1 and CDR2 are SGHDN and FVKESK. The CDR3 is 15 residues long. CDR3 sequence (DNA): TGTGCCAGCAGCCAAACGGGGGAGAGCTCCTACGAGCAGTACTTC. Amino acid sequence: CASSQTGESSYEQYF.

V usage is TRBV28 and J usage is TRBJ1-1; D gene ambiguous. This CDR3 has 14 residues. The V end was cut by 6 bases, the J end by 1 base, with 12 bases between. The germline V gene encodes CDR1 MDHEN and CDR2 SYDVKM. The DNA for the CDR3 is TGTGCCAGCAGACCGGGGAAACCGAACACTGAAGCTTTCTTT. Protein product: CASRPGKPNTEAFF.